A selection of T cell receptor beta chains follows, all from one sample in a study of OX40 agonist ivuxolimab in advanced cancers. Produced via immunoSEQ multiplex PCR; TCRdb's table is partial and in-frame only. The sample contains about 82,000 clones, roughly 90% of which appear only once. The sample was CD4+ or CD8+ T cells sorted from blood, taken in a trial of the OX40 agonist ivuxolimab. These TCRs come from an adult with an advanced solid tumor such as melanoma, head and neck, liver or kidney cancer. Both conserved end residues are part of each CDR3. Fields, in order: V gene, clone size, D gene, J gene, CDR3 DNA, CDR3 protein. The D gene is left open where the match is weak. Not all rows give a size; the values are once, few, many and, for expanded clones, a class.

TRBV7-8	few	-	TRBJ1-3	TGTGCCAGCAGCTTGGGGCTGCTGGACACCATATATTTT	CASSLGLLDTIYF
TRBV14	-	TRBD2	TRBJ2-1	TGTGCCAGCAGCTCCTCTCTGACTAGCGGGAAGTATCTGTTCTTC	CASSSSLTSGKYLFF
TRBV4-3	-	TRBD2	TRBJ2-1	TGCGCCAGCAGCGATGCGGGAGGTCCCAACAATGAGCAGTTCTTC	CASSDAGGPNNEQFF
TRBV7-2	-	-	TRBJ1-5	TGTGCCAGCAGCCCGTTCGACAGCAATCAGCCCCAGCATTTT	CASSPFDSNQPQHF
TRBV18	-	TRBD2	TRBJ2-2	TGTGCCAGCTCACCTTCCAGCGGGAGACTAACCGGGGAGCTGTTTTTT	CASSPSSGRLTGELFF
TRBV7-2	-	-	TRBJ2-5	TGTGCCAGCAGCTTGATGACACAAGAGACCCAGTACTTC	CASSLMTQETQYF
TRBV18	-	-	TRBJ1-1	TGTGCCAGCTCACCATCGGGGGAAGGTCAATTTAGGGAAGCTTTCTTT	CASSPSGEGQFREAFF
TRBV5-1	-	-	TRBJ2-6	TGCGCCAGCAGCCCCCAGGGTTCTGGGGCCAACGTCCTGACTTTC	CASSPQGSGANVLTF
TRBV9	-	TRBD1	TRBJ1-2	TGTGCCAGCAGCCCAGGGACAGGGTTTGGCGGCTACACCTTC	CASSPGTGFGGYTF
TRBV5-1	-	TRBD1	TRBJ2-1	TGCGCCAGCAGCTTGGCGGGACAGGGAAGCAATGAGCAGTTCTTC	CASSLAGQGSNEQFF
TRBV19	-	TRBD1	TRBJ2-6	TGTGCCAGTAGTAAACCACAGGGGACTGGGGCCAACGTCCTGACTTTC	CASSKPQGTGANVLTF
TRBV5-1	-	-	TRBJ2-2	TGCGCCAGCAGCTTGGCCCCGGGTAACACCGGGGAGCTGTTTTTT	CASSLAPGNTGELFF
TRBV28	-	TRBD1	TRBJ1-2	TGTGCCAGCAGTTCCTATCCGGGACAGGGAGCCGGCTACACCTTC	CASSSYPGQGAGYTF
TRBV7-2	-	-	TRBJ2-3	TGTGCCAGCAGCAGGCGAGGGTGGAATACGCAGTATTTT	CASSRRGWNTQYF
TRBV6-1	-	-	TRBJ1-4	TGTGCCTGCGAAAGGGGCAGTTACCCGAATGAAAAACTGTTTTTT	CACERGSYPNEKLFF
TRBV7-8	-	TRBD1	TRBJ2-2	TGTGCCAGCAGCTTACAAGGGCAGGGGGTCACCGGGGAGCTGTTTTTT	CASSLQGQGVTGELFF
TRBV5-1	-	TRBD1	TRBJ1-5	TGCGCCAGCAGCTTACAGGGGAGAAGCAATCAGCCCCAGCATTTT	CASSLQGRSNQPQHF
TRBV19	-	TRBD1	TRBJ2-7	TGTGCCAGTAGTATCCGGACAGGGAACTACGAGCAGTACTTC	CASSIRTGNYEQYF
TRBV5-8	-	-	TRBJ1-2	TGTGCCAGCAGCTTGGGGACGGAGAACTATGGCTACACCTTC	CASSLGTENYGYTF
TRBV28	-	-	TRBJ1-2	TGTGCCAGCAGTTTAACTGGGGGCTATGGCTACACCTTC	CASSLTGGYGYTF
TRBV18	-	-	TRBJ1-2	TGTGCCAGCTCACCAAGGGCAGGGAATGGCTACACCTTC	CASSPRAGNGYTF
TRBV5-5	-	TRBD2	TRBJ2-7	TGTGCCAGCAGCTTGGACAGCGGGAGTACGATCTACGAGCAGTACTTC	CASSLDSGSTIYEQYF
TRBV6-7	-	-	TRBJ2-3	TGTGCCACCCAGTCTAGCAACCCTAGTACAGATACGCAGTATTTT	CATQSSNPSTDTQYF
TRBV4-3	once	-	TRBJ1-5	TGCGCCAGCAGCCAAGAGATAGGCACCAATCAGCCCCAGCATTTT	CASSQEIGTNQPQHF
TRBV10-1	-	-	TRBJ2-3	TGCGCCAGCACGGATGGGAGTCTCTCAGATACGCAGTATTTT	CASTDGSLSDTQYF
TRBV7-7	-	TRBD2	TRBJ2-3	TGTGCTAGCAGCCCCGGACTAGCGGGGGGGGATACGCAGTATTTT	CASSPGLAGGDTQYF
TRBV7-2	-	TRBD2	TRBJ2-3	TGTGCCAGCAGCACACTAGCGGGAGGCCTCGCAGATACGCAGTATTTT	CASSTLAGGLADTQYF
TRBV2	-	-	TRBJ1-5	TGTGCCAGCAGCTTGGACTCAGCCCAGCATTTT	CASSLDSAQHF
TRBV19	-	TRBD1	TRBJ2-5	TGTGCCAGTAGTAGGGGACAGGGGGCGCGGGAGACCCAGTACTTC	CASSRGQGARETQYF
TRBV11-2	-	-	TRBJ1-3	TGTGCCAGCAGCTTAGATGTCCGAGTCGGAAACACCATATATTTT	CASSLDVRVGNTIYF
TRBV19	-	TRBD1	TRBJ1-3	TGTGCGAGCCAGGCGGACAGGGCTGGAGGAAACACCATATATTTT	CASQADRAGGNTIYF
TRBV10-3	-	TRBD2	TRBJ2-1	TGTGCCATCACCCCTAGCGGGAGTATCAATGAGCAGTTCTTC	CAITPSGSINEQFF
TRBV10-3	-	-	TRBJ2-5	TGTGCCATCAGTGAAAGGGGCCCTCAAGAGACCCAGTACTTC	CAISERGPQETQYF
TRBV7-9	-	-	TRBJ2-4	TGTGCCAGCAGCTTAGGGGCAAACATTCAGTACTTC	CASSLGANIQYF
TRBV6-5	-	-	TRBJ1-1	TGTGCCAGCAGTTACCTACAAGCCACTGAAGCTTTCTTT	CASSYLQATEAFF
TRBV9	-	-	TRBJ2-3	TGTGCCAGCAGCGGAAGACAGGCCAGCACAGATACGCAGTATTTT	CASSGRQASTDTQYF
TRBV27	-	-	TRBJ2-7	TGTGCCAGCAGCCGGGACGCGGGGGAGCAGTACTTC	CASSRDAGEQYF
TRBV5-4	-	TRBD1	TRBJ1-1	TGTGCCAGCAGCGTAACAGGGGCGAACACTGAAGCTTTCTTT	CASSVTGANTEAFF
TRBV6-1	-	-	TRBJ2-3	TGTGCCAGCAGTTATGACTACCCCACAGATACGCAGTATTTT	CASSYDYPTDTQYF
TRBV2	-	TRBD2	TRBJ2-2	TGTGCCAGCAGTCCTCGGACTAGCGGGGGGACCGGGGAGCTGTTTTTT	CASSPRTSGGTGELFF
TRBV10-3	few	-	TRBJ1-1	TGTGCCATCAGTGGGGGGGCAATGACTGAAGCTTTCTTT	CAISGGAMTEAFF
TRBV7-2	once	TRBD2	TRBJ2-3	TGTGCCAGCAGCTTAGTTCTAGCGGTCACAGATACGCAGTATTTT	CASSLVLAVTDTQYF
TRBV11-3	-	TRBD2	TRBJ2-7	TGTGCCAGCAGCCGGGGGGATTTCTACGAGCAGTACTTC	CASSRGDFYEQYF
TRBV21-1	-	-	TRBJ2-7	TGTGCCAGCACCGCCGACAGAAACCCGACCTACGAGCAGTACTTC	CASTADRNPTYEQYF
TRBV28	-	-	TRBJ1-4	TGTGCCAGCAGTTCGGAGGTTCAAAATGAAAAACTGTTTTTT	CASSSEVQNEKLFF